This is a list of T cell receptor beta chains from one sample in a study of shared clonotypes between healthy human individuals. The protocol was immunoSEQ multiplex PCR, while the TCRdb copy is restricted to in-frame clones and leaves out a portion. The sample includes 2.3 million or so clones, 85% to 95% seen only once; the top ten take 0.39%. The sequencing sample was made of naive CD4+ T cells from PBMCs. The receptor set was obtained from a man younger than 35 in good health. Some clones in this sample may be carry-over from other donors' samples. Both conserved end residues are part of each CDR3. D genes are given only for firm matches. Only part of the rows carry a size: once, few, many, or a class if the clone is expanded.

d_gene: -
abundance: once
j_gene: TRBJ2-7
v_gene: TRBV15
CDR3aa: CATSRDGLSYEQYF
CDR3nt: TGTGCCACCAGCAGAGATGGACTATCCTACGAGCAGTACTTC

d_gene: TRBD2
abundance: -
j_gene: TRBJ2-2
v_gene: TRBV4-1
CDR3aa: CASMQVPRTSGNTGELFF
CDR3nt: TGCGCCAGCATGCAAGTCCCTCGGACTAGCGGGAACACCGGGGAGCTGTTTTTT

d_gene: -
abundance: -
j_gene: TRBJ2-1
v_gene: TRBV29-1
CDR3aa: CIFRGVYNEQFF
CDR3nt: TGCATCTTTAGGGGAGTGTACAATGAGCAGTTCTTC

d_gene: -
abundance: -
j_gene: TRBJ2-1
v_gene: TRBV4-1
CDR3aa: CASSQPSLGSYNEQFF
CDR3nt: TGCGCCAGCAGCCAACCTTCCTTGGGGTCCTACAATGAGCAGTTCTTC

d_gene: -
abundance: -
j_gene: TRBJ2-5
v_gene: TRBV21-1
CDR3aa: CASSKTTGREETQYF
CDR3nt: TGTGCCAGCAGCAAAACCACAGGACGGGAGGAGACCCAGTACTTC

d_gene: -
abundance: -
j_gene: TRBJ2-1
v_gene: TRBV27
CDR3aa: CASTVSLGLGSYNEQFF
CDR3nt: TGTGCCAGCACCGTTTCCCTGGGGCTTGGGTCCTACAATGAGCAGTTCTTC

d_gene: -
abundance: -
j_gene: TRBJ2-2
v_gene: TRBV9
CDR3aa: CASSEGLHTGELFF
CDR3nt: TGTGCCAGCAGCGAGGGACTTCACACCGGGGAGCTGTTTTTT

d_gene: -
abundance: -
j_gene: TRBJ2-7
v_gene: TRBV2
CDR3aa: CASSALVGSFYEQYF
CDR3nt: TGTGCCAGCAGTGCCCTCGTGGGAAGTTTCTACGAGCAGTACTTC

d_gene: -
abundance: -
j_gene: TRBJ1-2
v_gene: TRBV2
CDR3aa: CASSELGDYGYTF
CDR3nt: TGTGCCAGCAGTGAATTGGGCGACTATGGCTACACCTTC

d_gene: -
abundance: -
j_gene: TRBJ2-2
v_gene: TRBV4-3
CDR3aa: CASSQDQLTNTGELFF
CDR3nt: TGCGCCAGCAGCCAAGATCAACTGACGAACACCGGGGAGCTGTTTTTT

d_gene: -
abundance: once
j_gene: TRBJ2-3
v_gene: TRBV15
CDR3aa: CATQRGTSTDTQYF
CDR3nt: TGTGCCACCCAGCGAGGAACTAGCACAGATACGCAGTATTTT

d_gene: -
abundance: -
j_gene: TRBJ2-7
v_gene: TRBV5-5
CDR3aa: CASSLGPQTYEQYF
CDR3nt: TGTGCCAGCAGCTTAGGGCCTCAAACCTACGAGCAGTACTTC

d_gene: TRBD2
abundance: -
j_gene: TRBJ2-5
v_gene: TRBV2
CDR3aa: CASSIRAGTSGSTETQYF
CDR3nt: TGTGCCAGCAGTATCCGAGCAGGGACTAGCGGGAGTACGGAGACCCAGTACTTC

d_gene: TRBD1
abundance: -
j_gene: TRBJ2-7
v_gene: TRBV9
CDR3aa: CASSVVGTGDEQYF
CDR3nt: TGTGCCAGCAGCGTAGTAGGGACAGGGGACGAGCAGTACTTC

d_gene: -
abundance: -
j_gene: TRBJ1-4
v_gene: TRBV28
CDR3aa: CASSSPGTTNEKLFF
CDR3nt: TGTGCCAGCAGTTCCCCAGGGACAACTAATGAAAAACTGTTTTTT

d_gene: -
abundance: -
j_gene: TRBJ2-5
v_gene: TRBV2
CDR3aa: CASSRVVQETQYF
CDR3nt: TGTGCCAGCAGCCGGGTCGTTCAAGAGACCCAGTACTTC

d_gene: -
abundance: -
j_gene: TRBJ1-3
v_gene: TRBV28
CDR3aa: CASGEGNTIYF
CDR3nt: TGTGCCAGCGGAGAAGGAAACACCATATATTTT

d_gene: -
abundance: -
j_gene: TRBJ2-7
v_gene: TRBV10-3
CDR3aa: CAIRNRPESHEQYF
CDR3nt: TGTGCCATCAGAAACCGACCCGAGTCCCACGAGCAGTACTTC

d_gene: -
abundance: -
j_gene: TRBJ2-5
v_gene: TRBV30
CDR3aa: CAWSRRQSKETQYF
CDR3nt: TGTGCCTGGAGTAGGAGACAGTCAAAAGAGACCCAGTACTTC

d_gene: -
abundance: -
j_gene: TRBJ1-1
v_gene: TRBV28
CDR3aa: CASRAVNTEAFF
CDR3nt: TGTGCCAGCAGGGCCGTGAACACTGAAGCTTTCTTT

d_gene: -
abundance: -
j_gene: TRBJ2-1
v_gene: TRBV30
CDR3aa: CAWTRGQLANGDEQFF
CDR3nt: TGTGCCTGGACCCGAGGCCAGCTGGCTAACGGCGATGAGCAGTTCTTC

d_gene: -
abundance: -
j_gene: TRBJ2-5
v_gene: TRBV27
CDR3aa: CASSLRGVETQYF
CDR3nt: TGTGCCAGCAGCCTAAGGGGTGTGGAGACCCAGTACTTC

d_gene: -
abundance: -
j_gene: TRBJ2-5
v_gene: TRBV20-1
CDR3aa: CRAAETQYF
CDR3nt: TGCAGGGCGGCGGAGACCCAGTACTTC

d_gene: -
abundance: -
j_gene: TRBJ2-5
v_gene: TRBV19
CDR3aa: CASSMFSGTPGTQYF
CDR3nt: TGTGCCAGTAGTATGTTCTCGGGGACCCCGGGGACCCAGTACTTC

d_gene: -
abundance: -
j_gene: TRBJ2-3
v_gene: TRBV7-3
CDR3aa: CASSFLGVGTDTQYF
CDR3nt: TGTGCCAGCAGCTTTTTGGGGGTGGGCACAGATACGCAGTATTTT